The 16 T cell receptor beta chains presented below share a single source sample, sequenced in a study of blood T cell repertoires in COVID-19. Only in-frame clones appear in the TCRdb table, and some are missing; sequencing was by immunoSEQ multiplex PCR. The repertoire holds 100,000 to 120,000 clones, with nearly 80% as singletons. What was sequenced was peripheral blood. The origin of the receptors is a woman at least 80 years old with active or convalescent COVID-19.

The chain carries TRBV28 and TRBJ1-5, with TRBD1 as a possible D gene (5 bases). Trimming cost V 3 bases and J 7 bases, with 13 bases left between them. Germline CDR1 reads MDHEN; CDR2 reads SYDVKM. There are 14 residues in the CDR3. The CDR3 DNA reads as TGTGCCAGCAGTTTCATTGTTGGGGCCCAGCCCCAGCATTTT. This gives the protein CASSFIVGAQPQHF.

The V and J genes are TRBV19 and TRBJ1-3, with D uncertain. This CDR3 spans 14 amino acids. Germline V CDR1 and CDR2: LNHDA, SQIVND (reference sequence). V lost 3 bases and J lost 2, with 8 bases in between. DNA for the CDR3: TGTGCCAGTAGTATTTGGGCAGCTGGAAACACCATATATTTT. Encoded protein: CASSIWAAGNTIYF.

V gene TRBV9 combines with J gene TRBJ2-1; the match to TRBD1 covers 10 bases. CDR3 length: 15 residues. Germline loops: CDR1 SGDLS, CDR2 YYNGEE. The J segment lost 1 base and the V segment lost 4 bases, leaving 2 bases of the junction unmatched. The CDR3 coding sequence is TGTGCCAGCAGCCCGGGACAGGGGTCCTACAATGAGCAGTTCTTC. This codes for CASSPGQGSYNEQFF.

The chain links TRBV19 to TRBJ2-2; 12 bases agree with TRBD2. The length of the CDR3 is 18 residues. Trimming at V came to 0 bases and at J to 1 base, leaving 3 bases not matched to a gene. The germline gives CDR1 LNHDA, CDR2 SQIVND (reference sequence). In nucleotides, the CDR3 is TGTGCCAGTAGTATAGATCGGACTAGCGGGAAGAACACCGGGGAGCTGTTTTTT. Its translation: CASSIDRTSGKNTGELFF.

This clone was observed a few times. The rearrangement uses TRBV25-1 and TRBJ1-1; 9 positions agree with TRBD1. The V and J ends lost 8 bases and 5 bases, in that order; junction bases with no gene match: 9. The CDR3 has 14 residues. The germline V gene has CDR1 MGHDK and CDR2 SYGVNS. CDR3 DNA sequence: TGTGCCAGCGCCGGGACAGGGTCAGGGACTGAAGCTTTCTTT. It specifies CASAGTGSGTEAFF. Complete variable domain (other parts from reference TRBV25-1 and TRBJ1-1): EADIYQTPRYLVIGTGKKITLECSQTMGHDKMYWYQQDPGMELHLIHYSYGVNSTEKGDLSSESTVSRIRTEHFPLTLESARPSHTSQYLCASAGTGSGTEAFFGQGTRLTVV.

The chain links TRBV7-2 to TRBJ2-7, with 8 bases matching TRBD1. Looked up from germline, CDR1 is SGHTA and CDR2 is FQGNSA. CDR3 length equals 15 residues. Trimming took 4 bases from V and 0 from J; bases not matched to a gene: 5. CDR3 DNA sequence: TGTGCCAGCAGCTCAAGACAGGGGAGCTCCTACGAGCAGTACTTC. This codes for CASSSRQGSSYEQYF. Variable domain in full (rest from reference TRBV7-2 and TRBJ2-7): GAGVSQSPSNKVTEKGKDVELRCDPISGHTALYWYRQSLGQGLEFLIYFQGNSAPDKSGLPSDRFSAERTGGSVSTLTIQRTQQEDSAVYLCASSSRQGSSYEQYFGPGTRLTVT.

This chain joins TRBV28 and TRBJ1-5; no clear D gene. Germline-derived CDR1 and CDR2 are MDHEN and SYDVKM. V was clipped by 2 bases and J by 5 bases, with 13 bases between them. This CDR3 is built from 15 residues. The CDR3 nucleotides are TGTGCCAGCAGTTTACCCTACCGCGGGTATCAGCCCCAGCATTTT. This sequence encodes CASSLPYRGYQPQHF.

This chain joins TRBV9 and TRBJ1-3, with 11 bases fitting TRBD1. The CDR3 is 15 amino acids. Unmatched junction bases numbered 3, after V lost 0 bases and J lost 7 bases. Germline CDR1 reads SGDLS; CDR2 reads YYNGEE. The CDR3 spells CASSVGTGGINTIYF. DNA for the CDR3: TGTGCCAGCAGCGTAGGGACAGGGGGCATTAACACCATATATTTT.

The chain carries TRBV29-1 and TRBJ1-1; 9 bases agree with TRBD1. Germline assignment: CDR1 SQVTM and CDR2 ANQGSEA. The ends lost 3 bases at V and 4 bases at J; junction bases unmatched: 6. The CDR3 is 14 amino acids. The CDR3 sequence is CSVEVSTGGTEAFF. CDR3 coding DNA: TGCAGCGTTGAGGTCTCGACAGGGGGCACTGAAGCTTTCTTT.

The chain has TRBV15 and TRBJ1-5; the D gene is possibly TRBD1 (5 bases). V dropped 0 bases and J dropped 5 bases, with 8 bases sitting between them. The CDR3 has 14 residues. Germline CDR1 and CDR2: LNHNV and YYDKDF (reference sequence). CDR3 loop: CATSRDGRDQPQHF. In nucleotides, the CDR3 is TGTGCCACCAGCAGAGACGGCAGGGATCAGCCCCAGCATTTT.

This clone was counted between two and nine times. The chain recombines TRBV4-3 with TRBJ1-3; D unresolved. V lost 0 bases to trimming and J lost 0 bases, with 15 bases between them. The CDR3 has 18 residues. Germline CDR1 and CDR2: LGHNA and YSLEER. This chain's CDR3 is CASSQEILLSNSGNTIYF. CDR3 coding DNA: TGCGCCAGCAGCCAAGAGATACTACTTAGTAACTCTGGAAACACCATATATTTT.

Only one count was recorded for this clone. The CDR3 loop is CASSLAVQVPPDTQYF. CDR3 coding DNA: TGCGCCAGCAGCTTGGCCGTACAGGTCCCCCCAGATACGCAGTATTTT. The chain has TRBV5-1 and TRBJ2-3; TRBD1 is a possible D gene (5 bases). V was cut by 0 bases and J by 4 bases, with 15 bases left in between. This CDR3 spans 16 amino acids. The V gene's germline CDR1 is SGHRS and CDR2 YFSETQ.

This chain connects TRBV7-9 to TRBJ2-4; 7 bases align to TRBD2. The V segment lost 6 bases and the J segment 8 bases; nucleotides outside the gene matches: 7. This CDR3 has 13 residues. Germline CDR1 is SEHNR and CDR2 is FQNEAQ (reference sequence). The CDR3 reads CASRVRESDIQYF. In DNA, the CDR3 is TGTGCCAGCAGGGTGCGGGAGTCGGACATTCAGTACTTC.

This clone has just one count. V usage is TRBV18 and J usage is TRBJ2-6; D might be TRBD1 (7 bases). The CDR3 is made up of 17 amino acids. Looked up from germline, CDR1 is KGHSH and CDR2 is LQKENI. V gave up 4 bases and J gave up 0 bases, with 13 bases separating them. The CDR3 DNA is TGTGCCAGCTCACGGGGCAGGGGGGACTCTGGGGCCAACGTCCTGACTTTC. Translated: CASSRGRGDSGANVLTF.

The chain has TRBV5-1 and TRBJ2-1; 7 bases line up with TRBD2. Trimming cost V 5 bases and J 8 bases; bases outside gene matches: 16. This CDR3 has 16 amino acids. Germline V gene data show CDR1 as SGHRS and CDR2 as YFSETQ. This CDR3 reads CASRKTSRAIGDEQFF. The CDR3 nucleotides read TGCGCCAGCAGAAAGACTAGCCGAGCGATTGGCGATGAGCAGTTCTTC.

This chain connects TRBV6-6 to TRBJ2-6; 11 bases map to TRBD1. CDR3 size: 17 residues. Looked up from germline, CDR1 is MNHNY and CDR2 is SVGAGI (reference sequence). The V segment lost 5 bases and the J segment 0 bases; nucleotides outside the gene matches: 3. The DNA for the CDR3 is TGTGCCAGCAGTCGGACAGGGGGCAGCTCTGGGGCCAACGTCCTGACTTTC. Its protein product is CASSRTGGSSGANVLTF.